This entry features one T cell receptor beta chain sequence. These data are taken from a study of blood T cell repertoires in COVID-19. Overall study: Samples of COVID-19 (acute and convalescent) were obtained from the United States, Italy and Spain. Nucleic acid was either cDNA or gDNA, and it came from T cells, B-cell-depleted T cells, or PBMCs.

V lost 0 bases to trimming and J lost 1 base, with 10 bases between them. This CDR3 region has 16 residues. Germline values: CDR1 MDHEN, CDR2 SYDVKM. Authors' data handling: Estimation of nucleated cell counts relied on the amplification of reference gene primers. The data were produced by immunoSEQ multiplex PCR, yet TCRdb's version contains in-frame clones alone and is incomplete. V, J and clone size derive from that table, while D and trimming were established from the DNA sequence. The sample consists of some 150,000 clones, around three quarters of them appearing once. The receptor was derived from a man aged 50 to 59 with active or convalescent COVID-19. Source material: peripheral blood. The chain has TRBV28 and TRBJ1-5; D perhaps matches TRBD1 (6 bases). CDR3 amino acids: CASSLWQGTSNQPQHF. CDR3 nucleotide sequence: TGTGCCAGCAGTTTATGGCAGGGGACGAGCAATCAGCCCCAGCATTTT.